The sequence of this T cell receptor beta chain was determined in a study of T-cell reconstitution after alpha-beta-depleted transplantation in children. At least ten counts were recorded for this clonotype. This CDR3 is built from 14 residues. J lost 2 bases, V lost 5 bases, and 3 bases had no gene match. Germline V gives CDR1 SGHDT, CDR2 YYEEEE. Researchers prepared the TCRbeta library using unique molecular identifiers, the study reports. MiXCR was run by TCRdb on the PCR reads, yielding one entry per CDR3 protein. The sample holds some 600,000 distinct CDR3 sequences, approximately 17% seen once. The specimen comprised PBMCs from the stem cell graft donor, sampled from the stem cell graft. This TCR came from a human donor who donated a stem cell graft to a child with acute myeloid leukemia. V and J are TRBV5-6 and TRBJ2-5, with 10 bases fitting TRBD2. The CDR3 DNA sequence: TGTGCCAGCAGTCGAGCGGGGGGGCAAGAGACCCAGTACTTC. Amino acid sequence: CASSRAGGQETQYF. Complete variable domain (other parts from reference TRBV5-6 and TRBJ2-5): DAGVTQSPTHLIKTRGQQVTLRCSPKSGHDTVSWYQQALGQGPQFIFQYYEEEERQRGNFPDRFSGHQFPNYSSELNVNALLLGDSALYLCASSRAGGQETQYFGPGTRLLVL.